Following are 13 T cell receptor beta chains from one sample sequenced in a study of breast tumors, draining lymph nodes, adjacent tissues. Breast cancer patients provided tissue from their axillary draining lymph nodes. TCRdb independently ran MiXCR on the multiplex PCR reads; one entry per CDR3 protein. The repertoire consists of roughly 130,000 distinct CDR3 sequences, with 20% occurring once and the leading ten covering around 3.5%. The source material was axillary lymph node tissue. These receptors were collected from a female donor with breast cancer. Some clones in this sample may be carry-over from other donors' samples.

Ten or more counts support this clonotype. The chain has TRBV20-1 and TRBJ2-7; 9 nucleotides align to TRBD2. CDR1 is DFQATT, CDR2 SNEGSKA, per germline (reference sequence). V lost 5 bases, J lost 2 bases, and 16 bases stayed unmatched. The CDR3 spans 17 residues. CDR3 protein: CSALRLAARKGAYEQYF. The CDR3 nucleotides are TGCAGTGCTCTCCGACTAGCGGCAAGAAAGGGGGCCTACGAGCAGTACTTC.

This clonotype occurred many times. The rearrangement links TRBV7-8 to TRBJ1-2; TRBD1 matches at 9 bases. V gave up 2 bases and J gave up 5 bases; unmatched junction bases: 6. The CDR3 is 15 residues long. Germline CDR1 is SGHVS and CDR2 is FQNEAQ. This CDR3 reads CASSLSGTGWYGYTF. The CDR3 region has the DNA TGTGCCAGCAGCTTATCCGGGACAGGGTGGTATGGCTACACCTTC.

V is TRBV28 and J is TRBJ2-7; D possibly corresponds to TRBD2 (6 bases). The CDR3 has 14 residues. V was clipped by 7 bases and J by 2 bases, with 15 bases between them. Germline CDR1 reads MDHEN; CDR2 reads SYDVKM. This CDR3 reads CASNAGPITYEQYF. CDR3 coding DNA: TGTGCCAGCAACGCGGGACCGATCACCTACGAGCAGTACTTC.

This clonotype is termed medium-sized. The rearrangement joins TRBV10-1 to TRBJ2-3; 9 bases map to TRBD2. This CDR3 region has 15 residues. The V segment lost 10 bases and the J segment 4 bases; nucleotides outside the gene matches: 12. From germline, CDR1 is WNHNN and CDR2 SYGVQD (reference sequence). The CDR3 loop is CATKRNSGSADTQYF. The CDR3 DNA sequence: TGCGCCACCAAGAGAAATAGCGGGAGCGCAGATACGCAGTATTTT.

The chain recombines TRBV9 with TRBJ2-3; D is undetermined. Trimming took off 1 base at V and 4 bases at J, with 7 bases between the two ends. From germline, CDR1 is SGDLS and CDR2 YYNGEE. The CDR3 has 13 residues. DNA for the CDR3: TGTGCCAGCAGCGTACTCCGCGCAGATACGCAGTATTTT. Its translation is CASSVLRADTQYF.

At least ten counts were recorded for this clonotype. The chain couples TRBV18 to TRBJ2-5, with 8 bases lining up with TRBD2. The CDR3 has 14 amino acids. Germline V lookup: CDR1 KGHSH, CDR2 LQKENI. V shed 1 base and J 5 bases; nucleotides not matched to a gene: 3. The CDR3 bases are TGTGCCAGCTCACCACTAGCGGGAAGTGAGACCCAGTACTTC. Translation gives CASSPLAGSETQYF.

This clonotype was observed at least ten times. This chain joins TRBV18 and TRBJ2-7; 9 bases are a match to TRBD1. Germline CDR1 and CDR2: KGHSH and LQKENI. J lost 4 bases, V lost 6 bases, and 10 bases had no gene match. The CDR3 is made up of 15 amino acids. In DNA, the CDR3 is TGTGCCAGCTCGCCGGACAGGGGAGGAGAGTACGAGCAGTACTTC. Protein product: CASSPDRGGEYEQYF. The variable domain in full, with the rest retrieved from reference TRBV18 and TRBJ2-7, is NAGVMQNPRHLVRRRGQEARLRCSPMKGHSHVYWYRQLPEEGLKFMVYLQKENIIDESGMPKERFSAEFPKEGPSILRIQQVVRGDSAAYFCASSPDRGGEYEQYFGPGTRLTVT.

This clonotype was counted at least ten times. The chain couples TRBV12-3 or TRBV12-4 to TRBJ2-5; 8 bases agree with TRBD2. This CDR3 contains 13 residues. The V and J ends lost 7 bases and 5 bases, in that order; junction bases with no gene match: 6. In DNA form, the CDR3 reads TGTGCCAGCACTAGCGGGTGGCTGGAGACCCAGTACTTC. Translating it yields CASTSGWLETQYF.

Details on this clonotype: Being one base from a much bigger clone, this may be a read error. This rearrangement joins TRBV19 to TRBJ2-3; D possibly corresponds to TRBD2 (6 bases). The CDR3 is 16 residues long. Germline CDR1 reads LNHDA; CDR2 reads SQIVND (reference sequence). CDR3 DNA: TGTACCAGTAGTCAGACCCTAGCGAGCACATCAGATACGCAGTATTTT. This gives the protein CTSSQTLASTSDTQYF. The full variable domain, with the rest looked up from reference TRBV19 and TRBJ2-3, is DGGITQSPKYLFRKEGQNVTLSCEQNLNHDAMYWYRQDPGQGLRLIYYSQIVNDFQKGDIAEGYSVSREKKESFPLTVTSAQKNPTAFYLCTSSQTLASTSDTQYFGPGTRLTVL.

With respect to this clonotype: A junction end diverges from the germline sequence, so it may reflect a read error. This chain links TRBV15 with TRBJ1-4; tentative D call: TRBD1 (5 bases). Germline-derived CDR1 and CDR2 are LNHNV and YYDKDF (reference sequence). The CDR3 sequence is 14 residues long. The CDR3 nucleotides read TGTGCCACCAGCAGAGACCGGGGGGGGGAAAAACTGCTTTTT. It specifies CATSRDRGGEKLLF.

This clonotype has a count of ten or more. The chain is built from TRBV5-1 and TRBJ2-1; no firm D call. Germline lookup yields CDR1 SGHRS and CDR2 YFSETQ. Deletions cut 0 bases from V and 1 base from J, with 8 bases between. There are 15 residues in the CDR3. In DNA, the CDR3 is TGCGCCAGCAGCTTGGTAGACCCGTCCTACAATGAGCAGTTCTTC. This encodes CASSLVDPSYNEQFF. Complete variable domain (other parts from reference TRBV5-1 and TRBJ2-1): KAGVTQTPRYLIKTRGQQVTLSCSPISGHRSVSWYQQTPGQGLQFLFEYFSETQRNKGNFPGRFSGRQFSNSRSEMNVSTLELGDSALYLCASSLVDPSYNEQFFGPGTRLTVL.

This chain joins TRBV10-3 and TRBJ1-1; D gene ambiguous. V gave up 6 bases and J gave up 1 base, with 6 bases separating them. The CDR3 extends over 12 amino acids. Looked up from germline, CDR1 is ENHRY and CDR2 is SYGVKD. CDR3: CAIRKGNTEAFF. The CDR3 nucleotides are TGTGCCATCAGGAAGGGGAACACTGAAGCTTTCTTT.

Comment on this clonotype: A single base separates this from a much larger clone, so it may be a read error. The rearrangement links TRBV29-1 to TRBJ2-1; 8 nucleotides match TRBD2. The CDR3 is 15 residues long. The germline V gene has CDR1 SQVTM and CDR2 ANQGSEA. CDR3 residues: CGVGERGSSYNEQFF. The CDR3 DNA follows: TGCGGCGTTGGGGAGCGGGGGAGCTCCTACAATGAGCAGTTCTTC.